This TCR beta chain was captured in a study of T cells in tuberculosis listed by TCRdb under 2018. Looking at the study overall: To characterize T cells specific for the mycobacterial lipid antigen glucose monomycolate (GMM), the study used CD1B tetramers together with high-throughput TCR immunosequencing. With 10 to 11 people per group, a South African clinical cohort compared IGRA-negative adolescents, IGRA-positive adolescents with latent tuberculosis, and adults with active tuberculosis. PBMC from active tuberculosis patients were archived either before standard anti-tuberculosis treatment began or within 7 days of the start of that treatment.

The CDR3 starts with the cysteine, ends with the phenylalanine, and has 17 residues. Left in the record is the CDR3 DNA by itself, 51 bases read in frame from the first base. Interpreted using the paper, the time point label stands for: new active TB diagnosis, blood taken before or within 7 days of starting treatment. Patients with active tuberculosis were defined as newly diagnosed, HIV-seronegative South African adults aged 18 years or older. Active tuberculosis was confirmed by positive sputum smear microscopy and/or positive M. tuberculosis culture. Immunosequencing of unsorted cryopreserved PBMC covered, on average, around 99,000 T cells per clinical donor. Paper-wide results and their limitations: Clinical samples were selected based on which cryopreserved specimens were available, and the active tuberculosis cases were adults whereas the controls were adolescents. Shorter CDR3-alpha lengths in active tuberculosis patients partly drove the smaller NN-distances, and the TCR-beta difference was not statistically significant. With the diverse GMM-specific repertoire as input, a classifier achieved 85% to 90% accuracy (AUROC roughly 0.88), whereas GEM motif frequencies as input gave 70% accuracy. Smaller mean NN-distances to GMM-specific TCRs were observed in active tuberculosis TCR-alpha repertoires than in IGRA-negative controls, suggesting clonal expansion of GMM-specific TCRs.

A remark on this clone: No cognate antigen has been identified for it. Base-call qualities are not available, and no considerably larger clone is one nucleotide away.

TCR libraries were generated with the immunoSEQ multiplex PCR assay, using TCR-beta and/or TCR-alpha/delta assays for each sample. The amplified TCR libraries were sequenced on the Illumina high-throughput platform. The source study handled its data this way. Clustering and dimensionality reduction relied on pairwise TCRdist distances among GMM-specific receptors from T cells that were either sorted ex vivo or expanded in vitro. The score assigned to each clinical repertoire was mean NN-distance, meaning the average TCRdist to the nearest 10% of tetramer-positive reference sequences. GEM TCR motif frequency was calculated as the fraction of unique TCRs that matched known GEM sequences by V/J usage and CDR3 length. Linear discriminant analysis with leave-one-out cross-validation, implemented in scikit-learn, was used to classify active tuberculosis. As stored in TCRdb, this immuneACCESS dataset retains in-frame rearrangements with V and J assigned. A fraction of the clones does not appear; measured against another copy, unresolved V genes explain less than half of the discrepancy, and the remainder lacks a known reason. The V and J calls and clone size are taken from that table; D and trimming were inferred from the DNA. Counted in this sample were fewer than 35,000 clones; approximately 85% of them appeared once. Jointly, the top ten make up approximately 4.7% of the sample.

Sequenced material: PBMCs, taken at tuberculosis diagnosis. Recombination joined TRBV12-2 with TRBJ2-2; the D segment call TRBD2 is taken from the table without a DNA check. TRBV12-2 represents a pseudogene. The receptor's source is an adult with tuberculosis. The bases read TGTGCAAGTCTCCCCTCTAGACTAGCGGGAAGGGCCGGGGAGCTGTTTTTT. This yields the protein CASLPSRLAGRAGELFF.